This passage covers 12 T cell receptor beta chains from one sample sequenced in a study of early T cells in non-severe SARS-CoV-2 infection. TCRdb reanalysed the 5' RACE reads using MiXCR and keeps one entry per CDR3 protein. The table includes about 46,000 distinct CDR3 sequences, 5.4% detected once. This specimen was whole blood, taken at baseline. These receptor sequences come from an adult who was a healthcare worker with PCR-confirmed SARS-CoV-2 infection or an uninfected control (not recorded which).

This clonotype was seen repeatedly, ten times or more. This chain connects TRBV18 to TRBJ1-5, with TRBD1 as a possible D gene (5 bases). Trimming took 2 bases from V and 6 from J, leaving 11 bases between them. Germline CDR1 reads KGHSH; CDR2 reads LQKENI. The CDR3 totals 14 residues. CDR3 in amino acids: CASSPVPGLQPQHF. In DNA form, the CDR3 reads TGTGCCAGCTCACCAGTCCCGGGGCTTCAGCCCCAGCATTTT.

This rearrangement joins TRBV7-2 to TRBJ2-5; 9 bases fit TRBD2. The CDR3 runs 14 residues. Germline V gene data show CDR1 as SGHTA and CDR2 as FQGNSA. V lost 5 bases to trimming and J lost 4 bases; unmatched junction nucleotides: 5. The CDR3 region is CASSRSAGGETQYF. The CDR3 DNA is TGTGCCAGCAGCCGATCAGCGGGAGGAGAGACCCAGTACTTC.

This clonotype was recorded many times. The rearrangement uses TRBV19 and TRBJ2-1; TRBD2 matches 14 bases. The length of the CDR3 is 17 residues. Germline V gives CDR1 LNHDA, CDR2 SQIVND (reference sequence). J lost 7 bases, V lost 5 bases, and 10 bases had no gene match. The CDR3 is CASSVSGLAGATNEQFF. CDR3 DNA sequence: TGTGCCAGTAGTGTCTCGGGACTAGCGGGAGCGACGAATGAGCAGTTCTTC.

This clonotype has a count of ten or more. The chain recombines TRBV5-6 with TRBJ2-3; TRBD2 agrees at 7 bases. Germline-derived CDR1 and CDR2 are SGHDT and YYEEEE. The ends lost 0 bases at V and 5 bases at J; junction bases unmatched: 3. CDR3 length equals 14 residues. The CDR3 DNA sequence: TGTGCCAGCAGCTTGGTTGCGGGAGTAGATACGCAGTATTTT. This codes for CASSLVAGVDTQYF.

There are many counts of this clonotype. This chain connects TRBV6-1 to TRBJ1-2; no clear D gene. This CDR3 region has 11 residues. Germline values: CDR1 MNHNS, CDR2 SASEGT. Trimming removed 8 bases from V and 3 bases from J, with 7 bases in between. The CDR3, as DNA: TGTGCCAGCGAGGATTACTATGGCTACACCTTC. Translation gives CASEDYYGYTF.

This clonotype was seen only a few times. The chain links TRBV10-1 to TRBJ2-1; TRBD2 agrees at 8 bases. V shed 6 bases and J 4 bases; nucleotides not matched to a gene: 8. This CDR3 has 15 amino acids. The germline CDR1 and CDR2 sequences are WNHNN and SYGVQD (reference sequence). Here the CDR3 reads CASSSGSSGYNEQFF. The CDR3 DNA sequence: TGCGCCAGCAGCAGCGGGAGCTCGGGGTACAATGAGCAGTTCTTC.

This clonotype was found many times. CDR3 coding DNA: TGTGCCAGCCTTCCCGGACAGGGGCCCTACGAGCAGTACTTC. This codes for CASLPGQGPYEQYF. This sequence joins TRBV28 and TRBJ2-7, with 9 bases fitting TRBD1. The trim removed 8 bases at V and 2 bases at J, leaving 7 bases unmatched. Germline V gene data show CDR1 as MDHEN and CDR2 as SYDVKM. The length of the CDR3 is 14 residues.

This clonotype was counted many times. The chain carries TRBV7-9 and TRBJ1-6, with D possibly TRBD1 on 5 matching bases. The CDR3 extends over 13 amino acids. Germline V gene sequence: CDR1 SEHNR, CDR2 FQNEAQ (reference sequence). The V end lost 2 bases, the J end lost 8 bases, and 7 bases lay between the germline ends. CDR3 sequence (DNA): TGTGCCAGCAGCTTACAGGGCGATTCACCCCTCCACTTT. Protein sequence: CASSLQGDSPLHF.

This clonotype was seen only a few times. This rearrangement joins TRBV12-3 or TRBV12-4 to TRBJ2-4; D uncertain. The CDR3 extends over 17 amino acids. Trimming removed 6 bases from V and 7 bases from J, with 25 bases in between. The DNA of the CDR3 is TGTGCCAGCAGCTTAAAAACCCTTGACCTGTCGAGGAACATTCAGTACTTC. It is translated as CASSLKTLDLSRNIQYF.

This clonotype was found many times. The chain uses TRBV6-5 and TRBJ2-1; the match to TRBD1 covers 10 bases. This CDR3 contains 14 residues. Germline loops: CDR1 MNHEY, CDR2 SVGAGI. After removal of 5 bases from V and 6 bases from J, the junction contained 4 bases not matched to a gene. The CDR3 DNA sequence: TGTGCCAGCAGTCGACAGGGGGCCCGCAATGAGCAGTTCTTC. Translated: CASSRQGARNEQFF.

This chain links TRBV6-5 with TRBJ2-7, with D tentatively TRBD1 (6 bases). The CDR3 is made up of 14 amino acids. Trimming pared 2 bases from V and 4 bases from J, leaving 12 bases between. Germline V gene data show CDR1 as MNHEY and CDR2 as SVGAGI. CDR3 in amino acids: CASSYVDRRYEQYF. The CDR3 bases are TGTGCCAGCAGTTACGTCGACAGGAGATACGAGCAGTACTTC.

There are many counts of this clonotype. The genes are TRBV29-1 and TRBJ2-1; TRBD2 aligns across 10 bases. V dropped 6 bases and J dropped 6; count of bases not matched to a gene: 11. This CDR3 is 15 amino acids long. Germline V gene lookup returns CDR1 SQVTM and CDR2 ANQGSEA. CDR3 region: CSVASLAGVPNEQFF. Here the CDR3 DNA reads TGCAGCGTGGCGAGCCTAGCGGGAGTCCCCAATGAGCAGTTCTTC.